These 11 T cell receptor beta chains share one sample of origin, sequenced in a study of blood T cell repertoires in COVID-19. TCRdb's table, derived via immunoSEQ multiplex PCR, lists solely in-frame clones and lacks some. In the table there are approximately 280,000 clones, less than 85% of which are singletons. The sequenced material came from peripheral blood. Every receptor here comes from a human donor with COVID-19, enrolled during active disease. The donor label of this sample is uncertain.

The chain employs TRBV9 and TRBJ2-3; 12 bases line up with TRBD1. Trimming at V came to 3 bases and at J to 0 bases, leaving 8 bases not matched to a gene. Germline CDR1 SGDLS, CDR2 YYNGEE. The CDR3 loop spans 18 amino acids. DNA of the CDR3: TGTGCCAGCAGCGCCGGGACAGGGGGCGCTTGGAGCACAGATACGCAGTATTTT. Protein product: CASSAGTGGAWSTDTQYF. The full variable domain, rest sourced from reference TRBV9 and TRBJ2-3, is DSGVTQTPKHLITATGQRVTLRCSPRSGDLSVYWYQQSLDQGLQFLIQYYNGEERAKGNILERFSAQQFPDLHSELNLSSLELGDSALYFCASSAGTGGAWSTDTQYFGPGTRLTVL.

The chain carries TRBV9 and TRBJ2-1, with D possibly TRBD1 on 5 matching bases. The CDR3 covers 16 residues. Germline V gene sequence: CDR1 SGDLS, CDR2 YYNGEE. V lost 3 bases and J lost 8, with 21 bases in between. The CDR3 nucleotides are TGTGCCAGCAGCGGAGAGAGCAGGGCAGCTGCCGATGAGCAGTTCTTC. Protein: CASSGESRAAADEQFF.

The chain has TRBV6-5 and TRBJ2-4; 7 nucleotides agree with TRBD1. V was clipped by 6 bases and J by 5 bases; unmatched bases: 7. CDR3 length: 14 amino acids. Germline V gene lookup returns CDR1 MNHEY and CDR2 SVGAGI. Here the CDR3 reads CASSKQGTENIQYF. The CDR3 bases are TGTGCCAGCAGCAAACAGGGGACCGAAAACATTCAGTACTTC.

V gene TRBV7-6 combines with J gene TRBJ2-5; TRBD1 matches at 7 bases. The CDR3 runs to 13 residues. With V trimmed by 2 bases and J by 5 bases, 2 bases remained unmatched. Germline CDR1 reads SGHVS; CDR2 reads FNYEAQ. CDR3 DNA: TGTGCCAGCAGCTTACAGGGGGTTGAGACCCAGTACTTC. Protein: CASSLQGVETQYF. The variable domain in full, with the rest retrieved from reference TRBV7-6 and TRBJ2-5, is GAGVSQSPRYKVTKRGQDVALRCDPISGHVSLYWYRQALGQGPEFLTYFNYEAQQDKSGLPNDRFSAERPEGSISTLTIQRTEQRDSAMYRCASSLQGVETQYFGPGTRLLVL.

V is TRBV5-6 and J is TRBJ1-2, with a weak D call TRBD1 (6 bases). The V gene lost 5 bases and the J gene lost 6 bases, with 14 bases spanning the gap. Germline CDR1 SGHDT, CDR2 YYEEEE. The CDR3 runs 13 residues. The CDR3 DNA reads TGTGCCAGCAGGTCGGGGGGCTGGGATGGCTACACCTTC. It codes for CASRSGGWDGYTF.

V gene TRBV9 combines with J gene TRBJ1-4, with unresolved D. This CDR3 region has 15 residues. Germline V gene data show CDR1 as SGDLS and CDR2 as YYNGEE. Trimming took off 0 bases at V and 7 bases at J, with 13 bases between the two ends. The CDR3 DNA reads as TGTGCCAGCAGCGTAGGGGCCACGCCGATTGAAAAACTGTTTTTT. Translating gives CASSVGATPIEKLFF. The full variable domain, completed using reference TRBV9 and TRBJ1-4, is DSGVTQTPKHLITATGQRVTLRCSPRSGDLSVYWYQQSLDQGLQFLIQYYNGEERAKGNILERFSAQQFPDLHSELNLSSLELGDSALYFCASSVGATPIEKLFFGSGTQLSVL.

The CDR3 loop is CASSGPGQGNQPQHF. The CDR3 coding sequence is TGTGCCAGCAGCGGACCGGGACAGGGAAATCAGCCCCAGCATTTT. V usage is TRBV7-2 and J usage is TRBJ1-5; the match to TRBD1 covers 9 bases. Trimming removed 5 bases from V and 4 bases from J; junction bases left unmatched: 6. The CDR3 sequence is 15 residues long. Germline CDR1 is SGHTA and CDR2 is FQGNSA. Supplemented by reference TRBV7-2 and TRBJ1-5, the full variable domain reads GAGVSQSPSNKVTEKGKDVELRCDPISGHTALYWYRQSLGQGLEFLIYFQGNSAPDKSGLPSDRFSAERTGGSVSTLTIQRTQQEDSAVYLCASSGPGQGNQPQHFGDGTRLSIL.

In DNA form, the CDR3 reads TGTGCCATCAGTGAGTCTTTCCGGGAGAGGAAGGACTACAATGAGCAGTTCTTC. It specifies CAISESFRERKDYNEQFF. The chain uses TRBV10-3 and TRBJ2-1; maybe TRBD2 (6 bases). Germline V gene sequence: CDR1 ENHRY, CDR2 SYGVKD. V was shortened by 0 bases and J by 3 bases, with 18 bases between the two germline ends. This CDR3 has 18 residues.

This clone was detected once. The chain joins TRBV18 to TRBJ2-7, with 9 nucleotides matching TRBD1. This CDR3 comprises 13 residues. The trim removed 5 bases at V and 12 bases at J, leaving 11 bases unmatched. CDR1 is KGHSH, CDR2 LQKENI, per germline. CDR3 in amino acids: CASSLGTGFSVYF. CDR3 sequence (DNA): TGTGCCAGCTCATTAGGGACAGGGTTTAGTGTGTACTTC.

The gene calls are TRBV12-3 or TRBV12-4 and TRBJ2-7; D call uncertain. V lost 5 bases to trimming and J lost 4 bases, with 12 bases between them. This CDR3 contains 13 residues. The CDR3 loop reads CASSTNTPYEQYF. The DNA for the CDR3 is TGTGCCAGCAGTACGAACACCCCATACGAGCAGTACTTC.

The genes are TRBV6-5 and TRBJ2-7, with TRBD1 matching over 9 bases. Germline CDR1 MNHEY, CDR2 SVGAGI. The CDR3 spans 13 residues. With V trimmed by 6 bases and J by 5 bases, 5 bases remained unmatched. CDR3 bases: TGTGCCAGCAGGCCCGGGACAGGGAACGAGCAGTACTTC. Translating it yields CASRPGTGNEQYF.